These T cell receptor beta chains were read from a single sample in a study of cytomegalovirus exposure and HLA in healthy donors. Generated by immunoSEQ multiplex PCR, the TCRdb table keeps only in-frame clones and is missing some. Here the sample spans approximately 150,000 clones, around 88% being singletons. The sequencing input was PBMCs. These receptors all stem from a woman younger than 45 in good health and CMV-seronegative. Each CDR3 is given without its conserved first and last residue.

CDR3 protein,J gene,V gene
ASSIGAGRDTEAF,TRBJ1-1,TRBV19
ASSRSMNTEAF,TRBJ1-1,TRBV27
ASSQVWTGGSLHLDEQY,TRBJ2-7,TRBV4-3
ASSVEIRTGPTGELF,TRBJ2-2,TRBV9
ASSGGQGLGDSPLH,TRBJ1-6,TRBV19
AWSVGSDWRNTIY,TRBJ1-3,TRBV30
ASSPGQGDYEQY,TRBJ2-7,TRBV19
ASSAPGTANEKLF,TRBJ1-4,TRBV28
ASSKQDQPQH,TRBJ1-5,TRBV11-2
ASSEWSQGGISGEKLF,TRBJ1-4,TRBV6-1
ASSLGPSSEETQY,TRBJ2-5,TRBV5-4
ASSLDPGGLAF,TRBJ1-1,TRBV5-1
ASSDRGGTVSYNEQF,TRBJ2-1,TRBV25-1
ASGLHQTGTPTDTQY,TRBJ2-3,TRBV12-5
ASSVEERGKNIQY,TRBJ2-4,TRBV9
SVGKPGIGYGYT,TRBJ1-2,TRBV29-1
ASSFQGLAKNIQY,TRBJ2-4,TRBV7-9
ASSPNQETQY,TRBJ2-5,TRBV7-3
ASSLPVADTQY,TRBJ2-3,TRBV5-1
ASSYRQGAWEQY,TRBJ2-5,TRBV5-6
ASGRDRGMNEQF,TRBJ2-1,TRBV5-1
ASSLADTYNQPQH,TRBJ1-5,TRBV7-2
ASSSRPPGQGAGANVLT,TRBJ2-6,TRBV5-1
SVSRGERETQY,TRBJ2-5,TRBV29-1
ASSSGQGTDTQY,TRBJ2-3,TRBV7-2
ASSSPDRRNTGELF,TRBJ2-2,TRBV7-9
ASSPGSSAGELF,TRBJ2-2,TRBV27
ASSYLGNNSPLH,TRBJ1-6,TRBV6-5
ASSSTSGGAAGELF,TRBJ2-2,TRBV7-2
ASSFGQDFNSPLH,TRBJ1-6,TRBV6-6
ASSEWWTDSYEQY,NA,TRBV28
ATSRARAGGTDTQY,TRBJ2-3,TRBV15
ASSSLRLANEQF,TRBJ2-1,TRBV6-6
ASTSPGNYQPQH,TRBJ1-5,TRBV19
ASSPGTGGFAGANVLT,TRBJ2-6,TRBV5-6
ASSWGLAGALGAETQY,TRBJ2-5,TRBV7-9
ASSRAGYTDTQY,TRBJ2-3,TRBV27
ASSHQGWGANVLT,TRBJ2-6,TRBV5-1
ASSIPGQGASNEQF,TRBJ2-1,TRBV19
ASSEYTGLQETQY,TRBJ2-5,TRBV25-1
ASSVSGGGSTDTQY,TRBJ2-3,TRBV9
ASSNQTPTSGWLETQY,TRBJ2-5,TRBV7-9
ARRQGPSGETQY,TRBJ2-5,TRBV21-1
ASSYSVSGAVYEQY,NA,TRBV6-5
ASSWTSYYEQY,TRBJ2-7,TRBV7-9
ASSPQGRGNQPQH,TRBJ1-5,TRBV18
ASRADRDAEAF,TRBJ1-1,TRBV2
ASRGSGDEQY,TRBJ2-7,TRBV6-6
ASSLLKGLAVYEQY,TRBJ2-7,TRBV11-2
ASSLAAAGTRDTQY,TRBJ2-5,TRBV7-2
ATSRDFGGNEKLF,TRBJ1-4,TRBV15
ASSYQDKREAF,TRBJ1-1,TRBV7-2
ASSMGGGANPYNEQF,TRBJ2-1,TRBV19
ASSLTSTDTQY,TRBJ2-3,TRBV5-6
ASAGQGGNQPQH,TRBJ1-5,TRBV6-1
ASSGGQGLPGELF,TRBJ2-2,TRBV25-1
ASSFQDNYNEQF,TRBJ2-1,TRBV5-6
AWRAHWEAEAF,TRBJ1-1,TRBV30
ASSPLLAGGPGTDTQY,TRBJ2-3,TRBV28